The T cell receptor beta chain described here comes from a study of CD8 T cells in Susac syndrome. After extraction with the RNeasy kit, roughly 0.45 to 1 ug of the RNA was reverse transcribed using random hexamers. TCRdb reanalysed the immunoSEQ multiplex PCR reads using MiXCR and keeps one entry per CDR3 protein. The sample holds around 160,000 distinct CDR3 sequences, 93% seen once. This CDR3 has 13 amino acids. V lost 3 bases, J lost 8 bases, and 16 bases lay in between. The germline gives CDR1 SQVTM, CDR2 ANQGSEA. Sequenced sample: CD4+ T cells from PBMCs. This clonotype originated in a human donor in good health. The rearrangement links TRBV29-1 to TRBJ1-2, with a possible D match to TRBD1 (5 bases). CDR3 sequence reads: CSVDLQGRDGYTF. The CDR3 region has the DNA TGCAGCGTTGACCTACAAGGGAGGGACGGCTACACCTTC. The full variable domain, its missing parts supplied by reference TRBV29-1 and TRBJ1-2, is SAVISQKPSRDICQRGTSLTIQCQVDSQVTMMFWYRQQPGQSLTLIATANQGSEATYESGFVIDKFPISRPNLTFSTLTVSNMSPEDSSIYLCSVDLQGRDGYTFGSGTRLTVV.